The 21 T cell receptor beta chains below were found in one sample sequenced in a study of CD8 T cells in ankylosing spondylitis. Study results and limitations: Ankylosing spondylitis blood appeared to be characterized by a TCR beta motif of 8 or 9 highly homologous variants.

For these TCRs, the target antigens are not known. TCRdb redid the calling of the 5' RACE reads with MiXCR, one entry per CDR3 protein. The profile covers approximately 520,000 distinct CDR3 sequences, with about 5% appearing a single time and 3% to 4% taken by the ten largest. Material for sequencing was blood, either unsorted or a sorted T cell fraction (not recorded which). These receptor sequences come from a male donor with ankylosing spondylitis.

This clonotype was detected many times. This chain connects TRBV2 to TRBJ2-7; D is unclear. The CDR3 extends over 12 amino acids. Germline CDR1 and CDR2: SNHLY and FYNNEI. Trimming removed 2 bases at V and 3 bases at J, with 5 bases between. The CDR3 loop reads CASSERFYEQYF. In DNA, the CDR3 is TGTGCCAGCAGTGAAAGGTTCTACGAGCAGTACTTC.

This clonotype appeared many times. The rearrangement links TRBV29-1 to TRBJ2-7, with D unresolved. Germline CDR1 reads SQVTM; CDR2 reads ANQGSEA. The CDR3 is 12 amino acids. The germline V and J ends were trimmed by 4 bases and 0 bases, with 7 bases remaining between them. The CDR3 spells CSVAPYSYEQYF. CDR3 DNA sequence: TGCAGCGTTGCCCCATACTCCTACGAGCAGTACTTC.

There are a few counts of this clonotype. V and J are TRBV12-5 and TRBJ2-1, with 9 positions matching TRBD1. Germline assignment: CDR1 LGHNT and CDR2 FRNRAP. The V and J ends lost 0 bases and 5 bases, in that order; junction bases with no gene match: 2. The CDR3 is made up of 15 amino acids. CDR3 sequence (DNA): TGTGCTAGTGGTTTGGTCGGGACAGGGCACAATGAGCAGTTCTTC. Amino acid sequence: CASGLVGTGHNEQFF. The complete variable domain, with remaining parts taken from reference TRBV12-5 and TRBJ2-1, reads DARVTQTPRHKVTEMGQEVTMRCQPILGHNTVFWYRQTMMQGLELLAYFRNRAPLDDSGMPKDRFSAEMPDATLATLKIQPSEPRDSAVYFCASGLVGTGHNEQFFGPGTRLTVL.

This clonotype was found many times. The chain employs TRBV12-3 or TRBV12-4 and TRBJ2-5, with 9 bases fitting TRBD1. There are 13 residues in the CDR3. V was clipped by 6 bases and J by 3 bases; unmatched bases: 2. CDR3 bases: TGTGCCAGCAGGGGGGACAGGGAAGAGACCCAGTACTTC. Its translation: CASRGDREETQYF.

This clonotype was observed many times. CDR3 sequence: CASSLLGLSRDRVFGEQYF. The CDR3 DNA follows: TGTGCCAGCAGTTTATTAGGTTTATCCCGGGACAGGGTATTTGGCGAGCAGTACTTC. J is TRBJ2-7 and V is TRBV27, with 9 bases lining up with TRBD1. V trimming: 1 base; J trimming: 6 bases; junction bases outside the gene matches: 19. This CDR3 is 19 amino acids long. Germline CDR1 MNHEY, CDR2 SMNVEV (reference sequence).

Only a few counts were recorded for this clonotype. This chain connects TRBV18 to TRBJ2-1, with unresolved D. The CDR3 has 15 residues. Trimming removed 3 bases at V and 1 base at J, with 10 bases between. CDR1 and CDR2 from the germline V gene are KGHSH and LQKENI. CDR3 bases: TGTGCCAGCTCACCCGGACCCCAGTCCTACAATGAGCAGTTCTTC. Residues: CASSPGPQSYNEQFF.

This clonotype occurred many times. This chain joins TRBV20-1 and TRBJ2-5; 10 bases agree with TRBD2. V gave up 0 bases and J gave up 2 bases; unmatched junction bases: 6. CDR1 is DFQATT and CDR2 is SNEGSKA in the germline V gene (reference sequence). The CDR3 has 16 amino acids. The CDR3 sequence is CSARDWTSGLQETQYF. For the CDR3, the DNA is TGCAGTGCTAGAGATTGGACTAGCGGATTACAAGAGACCCAGTACTTC.

This clonotype was seen at least ten times. J is TRBJ2-2 and V is TRBV5-1; tentative D call: TRBD1 (7 bases). CDR1 is SGHRS, CDR2 YFSETQ, per germline. The CDR3 consists of 14 residues. V was shortened by 2 bases and J by 5 bases, with 10 bases between the two germline ends. CDR3 protein: CASSFAGGTGELFF. For the CDR3, the DNA is TGCGCCAGCAGCTTCGCAGGGGGGACCGGGGAGCTGTTTTTT.

This clonotype appeared many times. The chain is built from TRBV28 and TRBJ2-7, with 12 positions matching TRBD2. CDR1 is MDHEN and CDR2 is SYDVKM in the germline V gene. The CDR3 sequence is 20 residues long. Losses at the gene ends were 8 bases for V and 4 bases for J; bases not matched to a gene: 24. CDR3 coding DNA: TGTGCCAGCGCCCGGAAGATGGGGCTAGCGGGAGGGCCAACACAGTACGAGCAGTACTTC. Its translation is CASARKMGLAGGPTQYEQYF.

In its sample, this clonotype was seen a few times. The rearrangement uses TRBV27 and TRBJ2-7, with D perhaps given as TRBD1 or TRBD2 (6 bases each). Germline CDR1 is MNHEY and CDR2 is SMNVEV (reference sequence). The CDR3 consists of 15 residues. V was trimmed by 5 bases and J by 2 bases, leaving 16 bases between them. CDR3 amino acids: CASSPYPGAAYEQYF. CDR3 bases: TGTGCCAGCAGTCCATATCCGGGGGCCGCCTACGAGCAGTACTTC.

This clonotype was detected many times. This chain connects TRBV7-9 to TRBJ2-4; 11 bases fit TRBD2. The CDR3 extends over 15 amino acids. Trimming removed 5 bases from V and 6 bases from J; junction bases left unmatched: 6. Germline assignment: CDR1 SEHNR and CDR2 FQNEAQ (reference sequence). Here the CDR3 reads CASSPIAGGPNIQYF. The CDR3 nucleotides read TGTGCCAGCAGCCCAATAGCGGGAGGGCCAAACATTCAGTACTTC.

The sample holds many counts of this clonotype. The J gene is TRBJ1-4, the V gene TRBV27, with D possibly matching TRBD1 (6 bases). The CDR3 is 12 amino acids. The germline V gene encodes CDR1 MNHEY and CDR2 SMNVEV (reference sequence). Trimming removed 7 bases from V and 8 bases from J, with 11 bases in between. The CDR3 region has the DNA TGTGCCAGCAAAACAGGGAGGGAAAAACTGTTTTTT. This gives the protein CASKTGREKLFF.

The chain recombines TRBV5-1 with TRBJ1-1, with 7 bases identical to TRBD1. The CDR3 totals 15 residues. The ends lost 4 bases at V and 4 bases at J; junction bases unmatched: 10. The germline gives CDR1 SGHRS, CDR2 YFSETQ. The CDR3 coding sequence is TGCGCCAGCAGCGACCGCAAAGGGGGCAGCACTGAAGCTTTCTTT. Its translation: CASSDRKGGSTEAFF.

This clonotype appeared many times. The rearrangement links TRBV11-2 to TRBJ2-3; the match to TRBD1 covers 9 bases. Trimming cost V 0 bases and J 5 bases; bases outside gene matches: 9. The CDR3 is made up of 17 amino acids. Per the germline V gene, CDR1 is SGHAT and CDR2 is FQNNGV. The CDR3 spells CASSLEVGTGLGDTQYF. The CDR3 coding sequence is TGTGCCAGCAGCTTAGAAGTCGGGACAGGGTTAGGAGATACGCAGTATTTT.

This clonotype showed up many times. The J gene is TRBJ1-1, the V gene TRBV10-3; D may be TRBD1 (5 bases). Germline V gene sequence: CDR1 ENHRY, CDR2 SYGVKD. Trimming shortened V by 6 bases and J by 5 bases, and 13 bases separated the two germline ends. This CDR3 region has 13 residues. The CDR3 sequence is CAIRSQGETEAFF. Here the CDR3 DNA reads TGTGCCATCAGGTCTCAGGGTGAGACTGAAGCTTTCTTT.

This clonotype appeared many times. The chain combines TRBV5-1 with TRBJ2-7; 9 bases agree with TRBD2. The CDR3 is 16 amino acids. The germline CDR1 and CDR2 sequences are SGHRS and YFSETQ. V shed 5 bases, J shed 4 bases, and the junction held 13 bases outside the gene matches. In DNA form, the CDR3 reads TGCGCCAGCAGTCCCGGGACTAGCTGGGGGATATACGAGCAGTACTTC. Translation gives CASSPGTSWGIYEQYF.

In its sample, this clonotype was seen many times. The chain uses TRBV20-1 and TRBJ2-1; D gene unclear. The CDR3 runs to 10 residues. The germline V gene encodes CDR1 DFQATT and CDR2 SNEGSKA (reference sequence). The V end lost 4 bases, the J end lost 8 bases, and 6 bases lay between the germline ends. The CDR3, as DNA: TGCAGTGCTAACGTAGATGAGCAGTTCTTC. Translation: CSANVDEQFF.

This clonotype was seen many times. This chain connects TRBV6-4 to TRBJ2-1, with D possibly TRBD1 on 6 matching bases. Germline V lookup: CDR1 MRHNA, CDR2 SNTAGT. V shed 0 bases and J shed 4 bases, with 13 bases lying between them. This CDR3 is 16 amino acids long. The DNA of the CDR3 is TGTGCCAGCAGTGACTCGATGGGGGCTGTGTACAATGAGCAGTTCTTC. Amino acid sequence: CASSDSMGAVYNEQFF.

This clonotype was found many times. V and J are TRBV7-2 and TRBJ1-3; TRBD1 matches at 7 bases. V lost 6 bases to trimming and J lost 5 bases; unmatched junction nucleotides: 4. There are 13 residues in the CDR3. Germline V lookup: CDR1 SGHTA, CDR2 FQGNSA. The CDR3 DNA follows: TGTGCCAGCAGTGAACAGGGGAGAAACACCATATATTTT. Residues: CASSEQGRNTIYF.

This clonotype was found many times. The CDR3 sequence is CASSLTSSGVGPDTQYF. The CDR3 nucleotides read TGCGCCAGCAGCCTCACAAGTAGCGGGGTTGGTCCAGATACGCAGTATTTT. J is TRBJ2-3 and V is TRBV5-1, with 8 bases fitting TRBD2. The CDR3 length is 17 residues. CDR1 is SGHRS and CDR2 is YFSETQ in the germline V gene. The V and J ends lost 4 bases and 4 bases, in that order; junction bases with no gene match: 14. The entire variable domain, with the rest obtained from reference TRBV5-1 and TRBJ2-3, is as follows: KAGVTQTPRYLIKTRGQQVTLSCSPISGHRSVSWYQQTPGQGLQFLFEYFSETQRNKGNFPGRFSGRQFSNSRSEMNVSTLELGDSALYLCASSLTSSGVGPDTQYFGPGTRLTVL.

This clonotype was seen ten or more times. The J gene is TRBJ2-1, the V gene TRBV20-1; D might be TRBD2 (5 bases). Trimming removed 0 bases at V and 4 bases at J, with 10 bases between. The CDR3 is 14 residues long. Germline assignment: CDR1 DFQATT and CDR2 SNEGSKA (reference sequence). The CDR3 reads CSARDPGGYNEQFF. In nucleotides, the CDR3 is TGCAGTGCTAGAGATCCGGGCGGGTACAATGAGCAGTTCTTC.